Listed below are T cell receptor beta chains from one sample, sequenced in a study of T cells in Graves' hyperthyroidism and ophthalmopathy. Via MiXCR, TCRdb re-called the multiplex PCR reads, giving one row per CDR3 protein. This sample yields around 450,000 distinct CDR3 sequences, of which 15% to 17% are seen a single time; around 7.7% belongs to the top ten. What was sequenced was blood. The receptors here all came from a woman younger than 30 with Graves' hyperthyroidism. Both conserved end residues are part of each CDR3. The D gene is left open where the match is weak. Some rows have no size entry. The others give once, few or many, or a class for an expanded clone.

>10|.|.|TRBV29-1|TRBJ1-2
TGCAGCGCCTACACGCAGGGCTACACCTTC
CSAYTQGYTF
>19|TRBD2|many|TRBV4-1|TRBJ2-7
TGCGCCAGCAGCCGCCTCGCACCAACCCCGGGACTAGCGGCGCTTGGGCAGTACTTC
CASSRLAPTPGLAALGQYF
>15|.|few|TRBV28|TRBJ1-4
TGTGCCAGCAGTTTGCCACAGGCAACTAATGAAAAACTGTTTTTT
CASSLPQATNEKLFF
>16|.|many|TRBV10-3|TRBJ1-5
TGTGCCATCAGTGAGTTCATGAGAGAGGGGCATCAGCCCCAGCATTTT
CAISEFMREGHQPQHF
>15|TRBD2|many|TRBV5-1|TRBJ2-3
TGCGCCAGCAGCTACGAGCGGGAAGGGGTAGATACGCAGTATTTT
CASSYEREGVDTQYF
>14|.|.|TRBV3-1|TRBJ2-5
TGTGCCAGCAGCCAAGGGCATAACGTCGGGACCCAGTACTTC
CASSQGHNVGTQYF
>12|.|many|TRBV3-1|TRBJ2-7
TGTGCCAGCAGTCGTGACCCCCTCGAGCAGTACTTC
CASSRDPLEQYF
>14|TRBD2|many|TRBV7-2|TRBJ2-5
TGTGCCAGCAGCCCGACGCCGGGACTAGCGGGGGAGTACTTC
CASSPTPGLAGEYF
>15|.|many|TRBV5-1|TRBJ2-3
TGCGCCAGCAGCTTGGGGGACACGGCGGGATATACGCAGTATTTT
CASSLGDTAGYTQYF
>13|.|.|TRBV9|TRBJ2-1
TGTGCCAGCAGTAAAATTCCAAACAATGAGCAGTTCTTC
CASSKIPNNEQFF